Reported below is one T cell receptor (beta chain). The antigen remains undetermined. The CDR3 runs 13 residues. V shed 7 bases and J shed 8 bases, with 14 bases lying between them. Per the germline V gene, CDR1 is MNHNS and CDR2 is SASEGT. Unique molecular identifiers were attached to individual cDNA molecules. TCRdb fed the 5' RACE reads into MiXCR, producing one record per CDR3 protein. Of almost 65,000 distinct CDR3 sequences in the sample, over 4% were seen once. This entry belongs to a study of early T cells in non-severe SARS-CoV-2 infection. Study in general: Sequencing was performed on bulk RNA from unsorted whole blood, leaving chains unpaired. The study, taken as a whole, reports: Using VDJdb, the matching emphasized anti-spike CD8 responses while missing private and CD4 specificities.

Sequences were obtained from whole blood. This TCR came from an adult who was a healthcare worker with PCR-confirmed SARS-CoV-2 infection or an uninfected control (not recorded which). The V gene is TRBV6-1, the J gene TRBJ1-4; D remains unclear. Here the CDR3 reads CASTVTNNEKLFF. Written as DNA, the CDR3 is TGTGCCAGCACGGTAACTAACAACGAAAAACTGTTTTTT.